What follows are 22 T cell receptor beta chains derived from one specimen sequenced in a study of cytomegalovirus exposure and HLA in healthy donors. Produced via immunoSEQ multiplex PCR; TCRdb's table is partial and in-frame only. The sample shows about 75,000 clones, over 80% of them seen only once. Specimen: PBMCs. The receptors shown here come from a man aged 30 to 39 in good health and CMV-seronegative.

This clone has a handful of counts. V and J are TRBV7-9 and TRBJ2-3, with D tentatively TRBD2 (6 bases). The CDR3 extends over 15 amino acids. V dropped 1 base and J dropped 1 base, with 9 bases sitting between them. The V gene's germline CDR1 is SEHNR and CDR2 FQNEAQ (reference sequence). The CDR3 bases are TGTGCCAGCAGCTTAGACCCGGGGGGCACAGATACGCAGTATTTT. Residues: CASSLDPGGTDTQYF.

The chain has TRBV6-6 and TRBJ1-1; D gene ambiguous. V dropped 3 bases and J dropped 1 base, with 6 bases sitting between them. Germline CDR1 reads MNHNY; CDR2 reads SVGAGI (reference sequence). This CDR3 is built from 13 residues. CDR3 in amino acids: CASSYGRNTEAFF. Here the CDR3 DNA reads TGTGCCAGCAGTTATGGGAGGAACACTGAAGCTTTCTTT.

Written as DNA, the CDR3 is TGTGCCAGCTCACCACGGACAGGGAATCAGCCCCAGCATTTT. Translating it yields CASSPRTGNQPQHF. V and J are TRBV18 and TRBJ1-5; 8 nucleotides line up with TRBD1. This CDR3 region has 14 residues. Germline trimming cut 1 base from V and 4 bases from J; bases unmatched to any gene: 0. CDR1 is KGHSH and CDR2 is LQKENI in the germline V gene.

The gene calls are TRBV7-9 and TRBJ2-1; 7 positions match TRBD2. V shed 5 bases and J 0 bases; nucleotides not matched to a gene: 16. In germline, CDR1 is SEHNR, CDR2 FQNEAQ (reference sequence). CDR3 length: 19 amino acids. The CDR3 here is CASSPIMGGPKRSYNEQFF. The CDR3 DNA reads TGTGCCAGCAGCCCAATAATGGGAGGGCCCAAACGCTCCTACAATGAGCAGTTCTTC.

The table lists this clone with a few counts. The chain couples TRBV19 to TRBJ2-7; TRBD1 aligns across 7 bases. The CDR3 spans 14 residues. The junction had 9 bases not matched to a gene; V was cut back by 8 bases and J by 2 bases. CDR1 LNHDA and CDR2 SQIVND come from the germline V gene (reference sequence). This CDR3 is CASQTGVGAYEQYF. The CDR3 DNA reads TGTGCCAGTCAAACAGGGGTAGGAGCCTACGAGCAGTACTTC.

This clone was seen a single time. The same CDR3 is also encoded by other DNA sequences in this sample. The rearrangement uses TRBV7-9 and TRBJ2-3; 8 nucleotides align to TRBD1. The CDR3 has 13 amino acids. CDR1 is SEHNR, CDR2 FQNEAQ, per germline (reference sequence). V was clipped by 5 bases and J by 4 bases; unmatched bases: 2. The CDR3 DNA follows: TGTGCCAGCAGCCCCAGGGGGCCAGATACGCAGTATTTT. Amino acids: CASSPRGPDTQYF.

The V gene is TRBV14, the J gene TRBJ2-5; D perhaps matches TRBD1 (6 bases). Germline values: CDR1 SGHDN, CDR2 FVKESK. The germline V and J ends were trimmed by 11 bases and 5 bases, with 12 bases remaining between them. The CDR3 contains 11 residues. The CDR3 nucleotides read TGTGCCGTACAGGGTGTTGAGACCCAGTACTTC. The encoded protein is CAVQGVETQYF.

The rearrangement uses TRBV5-4 and TRBJ2-2; D is uncertain. V shed 5 bases and J shed 4 bases, with 15 bases lying between them. Germline lookup yields CDR1 SGHNT and CDR2 YYREEE (reference sequence). CDR3 length equals 15 residues. CDR3 region: CASSKNQESTGELFF. CDR3 bases: TGTGCCAGCAGTAAGAACCAGGAAAGCACCGGGGAGCTGTTTTTT. Variable domain in full (rest from reference TRBV5-4 and TRBJ2-2): ETGVTQSPTHLIKTRGQQVTLRCSSQSGHNTVSWYQQALGQGPQFIFQYYREEENGRGNFPPRFSGLQFPNYSSELNVNALELDDSALYLCASSKNQESTGELFFGEGSRLTVL.

The genes are TRBV27 and TRBJ1-1, with D maybe TRBD1 (6 bases). The CDR3 extends over 14 amino acids. V shed 7 bases and J shed 1 base, with 13 bases lying between them. The germline V gene encodes CDR1 MNHEY and CDR2 SMNVEV (reference sequence). DNA of the CDR3: TGTGCCAGCACCGTGACAGGCGGGAACACTGAAGCTTTCTTT. It yields the protein CASTVTGGNTEAFF.

The chain combines TRBV7-6 with TRBJ2-1; 15 bases are a match to TRBD2. The CDR3 is 19 residues long. J was trimmed by 6 bases and V by 0 bases; bases with no gene match: 9. The germline V gene has CDR1 SGHVS and CDR2 FNYEAQ. This CDR3 is CASSLARTSGRAMANEQFF. DNA of the CDR3: TGTGCCAGCAGCTTAGCGAGGACTAGCGGGAGGGCCATGGCCAATGAGCAGTTCTTC.

In DNA form, the CDR3 reads TGTGCCAGCAGCTTACCTTGGGGGGGCGATAAGGATGGCTACACCTTC. This gives the protein CASSLPWGGDKDGYTF. The rearrangement uses TRBV7-2 and TRBJ1-2; D may be TRBD1 (6 bases). Germline CDR1 and CDR2: SGHTA and FQGNSA. V lost 2 bases to trimming and J lost 6 bases, with 19 bases between them. The CDR3 has 16 residues.

This clone has only one observation. The chain employs TRBV7-9 and TRBJ1-2; D gene uncertain. The CDR3 totals 14 residues. Per the germline V gene, CDR1 is SEHNR and CDR2 is FQNEAQ (reference sequence). The germline V and J ends were trimmed by 3 bases and 8 bases, with 16 bases remaining between them. CDR3 nucleotides: TGTGCCAGCAGCTTTACCCGGGGTCCCCGCGGCTACACCTTC. Translation gives CASSFTRGPRGYTF.

The genes are TRBV6-5 and TRBJ1-1, with TRBD1 matching 7 bases. The ends lost 2 bases at V and 6 bases at J; junction bases unmatched: 6. This CDR3 is built from 14 residues. Germline CDR1 and CDR2: MNHEY and SVGAGI. Written as DNA, the CDR3 is TGTGCCAGCAGTTACAGGGGGCCCGAGGCTGAAGCTTTCTTT. It translates to CASSYRGPEAEAFF.

This chain links TRBV25-1 with TRBJ2-1; 8 bases match TRBD2. The CDR3 has 15 amino acids. The V gene's germline CDR1 is MGHDK and CDR2 SYGVNS. The V and J ends lost 6 bases and 7 bases, in that order; junction bases with no gene match: 11. The CDR3, as DNA: TGTGCCAGCAGCCTACCGGGACTAGGAATTAATGAGCAGTTCTTC. Encoded protein: CASSLPGLGINEQFF.

The rearrangement uses TRBV9 and TRBJ2-1; TRBD1 agrees at 9 bases. V trimming: 3 bases; J trimming: 9 bases; junction bases outside the gene matches: 7. The CDR3 runs to 14 residues. The germline V gene encodes CDR1 SGDLS and CDR2 YYNGEE. DNA for the CDR3: TGTGCCAGCAGCGCCCGACAGGGGGTTGGTGAGCAGTTCTTC. As protein: CASSARQGVGEQFF.

Only a few counts were recorded for this clone. The V call is TRBV28, the J call TRBJ2-7; D is undetermined. Germline lookup yields CDR1 MDHEN and CDR2 SYDVKM. V gave up 5 bases and J gave up 2 bases, with 16 bases separating them. The CDR3 runs to 15 residues. The CDR3 here is CASSPPPPGTYEQYF. CDR3 DNA sequence: TGTGCCAGCAGTCCTCCCCCTCCAGGAACCTACGAGCAGTACTTC. The full variable domain, its missing parts supplied by reference TRBV28 and TRBJ2-7, is DVKVTQSSRYLVKRTGEKVFLECVQDMDHENMFWYRQDPGLGLRLIYFSYDVKMKEKGDIPEGYSVSREKKERFSLILESASTNQTSMYLCASSPPPPGTYEQYFGPGTRLTVT.

This clone was observed a few times. The gene calls are TRBV2 and TRBJ1-2; D is uncertain. This CDR3 region has 11 residues. Trimming removed 7 bases at V and 4 bases at J, with 7 bases between. Per the germline V gene, CDR1 is SNHLY and CDR2 is FYNNEI. The CDR3 spells CASIQSYGYTF. In nucleotides, the CDR3 is TGTGCCAGCATACAGAGCTATGGCTACACCTTC.

The chain is built from TRBV4-3 and TRBJ1-3, with D possibly TRBD1 on 6 matching bases. V was clipped by 3 bases and J by 1 base, with 7 bases between them. The germline gives CDR1 LGHNA, CDR2 YSLEER. This CDR3 contains 14 residues. The CDR3, as DNA: TGCGCCAGCAGCCAGGGGGCATCTGGAAACACCATATATTTT. As protein: CASSQGASGNTIYF.

The chain combines TRBV6-5 with TRBJ1-1; tentatively, D is TRBD1 (5 bases). This CDR3 has 14 amino acids. Trimming took off 8 bases at V and 4 bases at J, with 17 bases between the two ends. The germline gives CDR1 MNHEY, CDR2 SVGAGI. CDR3 amino acids: CASLPPGHATEAFF. The CDR3 bases are TGTGCCAGCCTGCCGCCCGGACACGCCACTGAAGCTTTCTTT.

The chain joins TRBV11-2 to TRBJ2-2, with D possibly being TRBD1 (6 bases). The CDR3 runs to 18 residues. V dropped 4 bases and J dropped 1 base, with 19 bases sitting between them. Germline CDR1 and CDR2: SGHAT and FQNNGV. CDR3 DNA: TGTGCCAGCAGCTCACCTCCCCCCAGGGGATGGAACACCGGGGAGCTGTTTTTT. Protein sequence: CASSSPPPRGWNTGELFF.

The chain couples TRBV25-1 to TRBJ1-2; D ambiguous. V lost 1 base to trimming and J lost 0 bases, with 9 bases between them. The CDR3 totals 15 residues. Germline-derived CDR1 and CDR2 are MGHDK and SYGVNS. The CDR3 loop is CASSEFREANYGYTF. CDR3 coding DNA: TGTGCCAGCAGTGAATTCCGGGAAGCTAACTATGGCTACACCTTC.

The rearrangement uses TRBV11-2 and TRBJ2-7; 11 bases fit TRBD1. The CDR3 totals 15 residues. V trimming: 4 bases; J trimming: 4 bases; junction bases outside the gene matches: 6. Germline loops: CDR1 SGHAT, CDR2 FQNNGV. The CDR3 protein is CASSSGRDRGYEQYV. The CDR3 DNA sequence: TGTGCCAGCAGCTCCGGCCGGGACAGGGGGTACGAGCAGTACGTC.